A single sample is the source of the 22 T cell receptor beta chains below, sequenced in a study of blood T cell repertoires in COVID-19. TCRdb's copy holds only in-frame clones and misses some; the assay was immunoSEQ multiplex PCR. The sample lists 200,000 to 300,000 clones, about 88% seen once, with around 5% in the top ten. The specimen sequenced was peripheral blood. These TCRs come from a woman aged 55-75 years with COVID-19, enrolled during active disease.

This clone was counted a few times. The chain uses TRBV4-3 and TRBJ2-7; 11 nucleotides line up with TRBD2. Looked up from germline, CDR1 is LGHNA and CDR2 is YSLEER. The CDR3 runs to 18 residues. V trimming: 3 bases; J trimming: 0 bases; junction bases outside the gene matches: 10. Written as DNA, the CDR3 is TGCGCCAGCAGCCAGCACCTAACTAGCGGGAGCCACTCCTACGAGCAGTACTTC. Translating it yields CASSQHLTSGSHSYEQYF.

V and J are TRBV7-2 and TRBJ2-1; maybe TRBD2 (7 bases). Germline V CDR1 and CDR2: SGHTA, FQGNSA. The CDR3 length is 17 residues. Trimming took off 4 bases at V and 8 bases at J, with 24 bases between the two ends. The CDR3, as DNA: TGTGCCAGCAGCTCCCCGGTTCGAGCGGGAAGGGGGGATGAGCAGTTCTTC. Its protein is CASSSPVRAGRGDEQFF. The full variable domain, in which reference TRBV7-2 and TRBJ2-1 provide the parts outside the CDR3, is GAGVSQSPSNKVTEKGKDVELRCDPISGHTALYWYRQSLGQGLEFLIYFQGNSAPDKSGLPSDRFSAERTGGSVSTLTIQRTQQEDSAVYLCASSSPVRAGRGDEQFFGPGTRLTVL.

The chain uses TRBV10-3 and TRBJ2-7; 10 bases agree with TRBD1. The CDR3 covers 15 residues. CDR1 is ENHRY and CDR2 is SYGVKD in the germline V gene. V gave up 4 bases and J gave up 5 bases; unmatched junction bases: 8. CDR3 DNA: TGTGCCATCAGTGGGGCGGGACAGGGGCCAAACGAGCAGTACTTC. It is translated as CAISGAGQGPNEQYF.

J is TRBJ2-1 and V is TRBV5-6, with TRBD2 matching over 9 bases. V gave up 0 bases and J gave up 4 bases; unmatched junction bases: 5. This CDR3 spans 16 amino acids. Germline V gene sequence: CDR1 SGHDT, CDR2 YYEEEE. The CDR3 DNA reads TGTGCCAGCAGCTTGGCAGGTAGCGGGAGTTACAATGAGCAGTTCTTC. The encoded protein is CASSLAGSGSYNEQFF.

The chain has TRBV7-8 and TRBJ1-6, with 7 bases fitting TRBD1. V lost 5 bases and J lost 7; bases outside the gene matches: 5. CDR1 and CDR2 (germline): SGHVS, FQNEAQ. This CDR3 has 14 amino acids. CDR3 bases: TGTGCCAGCAGCCTCGACAGGGACAATTCACCCCTCCACTTT. Protein product: CASSLDRDNSPLHF.

This clone was recorded once. The chain combines TRBV13 with TRBJ2-7, with TRBD1 matching over 12 bases. With V trimmed by 5 bases and J by 5 bases, 10 bases remained unmatched. The germline CDR1 and CDR2 sequences are PRHDT and FYEKMQ (reference sequence). The CDR3 extends over 16 amino acids. CDR3 in DNA: TGTGCCAGCAGCATCCCCACAGGGACAGGGGGCCACGAGCAGTACTTC. Translated: CASSIPTGTGGHEQYF. Supplemented by reference TRBV13 and TRBJ2-7, the full variable domain reads AAGVIQSPRHLIKEKRETATLKCYPIPRHDTVYWYQQGPGQDPQFLISFYEKMQSDKGSIPDRFSAQQFSDYHSELNMSSLELGDSALYFCASSIPTGTGGHEQYFGPGTRLTVT.

The chain recombines TRBV6-2 or TRBV6-3 with TRBJ1-6, with TRBD1 as a possible D gene (6 bases). The germline V and J ends were trimmed by 2 bases and 9 bases, with 11 bases remaining between them. Germline-derived CDR1 and CDR2 are MNHEY and SVGEGT. The CDR3 extends over 14 amino acids. DNA for the CDR3: TGTGCCAGCAGTTACCAGGGGCTACGTTCACCCCTCCACTTT. The encoded protein is CASSYQGLRSPLHF.

The chain recombines TRBV28 with TRBJ1-5; possible D gene TRBD1, 5 bases. The germline V and J ends were trimmed by 2 bases and 5 bases, with 16 bases remaining between them. The CDR3 sequence is 16 residues long. Germline V CDR1 and CDR2: MDHEN, SYDVKM. CDR3 sequence (DNA): TGTGCCAGCAGTTTAGGGCGGCAGGGTTCATATCAGCCCCAGCATTTT. It specifies CASSLGRQGSYQPQHF.

The chain has TRBV7-9 and TRBJ1-2; maybe TRBD1 (5 bases). CDR1 is SEHNR, CDR2 FQNEAQ, per germline (reference sequence). Trimming shortened V by 1 base and J by 7 bases, and 13 bases separated the two germline ends. The CDR3 loop spans 14 amino acids. CDR3 protein: CASSLDTRDGGYTF. CDR3 sequence (DNA): TGTGCCAGCAGCTTAGATACGCGGGACGGTGGCTACACCTTC. Full variable domain (missing parts from reference TRBV7-9 and TRBJ1-2): DTGVSQNPRHKITKRGQNVTFRCDPISEHNRLYWYRQTLGQGPEFLTYFQNEAQLEKSRLLSDRFSAERPKGSFSTLEIQRTEQGDSAMYLCASSLDTRDGGYTFGSGTRLTVV.

The genes are TRBV9 and TRBJ2-7; tentatively, D is TRBD2 (5 bases). There are 14 residues in the CDR3. Germline CDR1 reads SGDLS; CDR2 reads YYNGEE. V gave up 2 bases and J gave up 2 bases, with 11 bases separating them. In nucleotides, the CDR3 is TGTGCCAGCAGCGTTGGTAGCGTAACCTACGAGCAGTACTTC. Its protein product is CASSVGSVTYEQYF.

This sequence joins TRBV9 and TRBJ1-3; the match to TRBD1 covers 9 bases. Per germline, CDR1 SGDLS and CDR2 YYNGEE. Germline trimming cut 4 bases from V and 0 bases from J; bases unmatched to any gene: 11. This CDR3 has 18 amino acids. The CDR3 here is CASSHRTGAPFSGNTIYF. In DNA, the CDR3 is TGTGCCAGCAGCCACCGGACAGGGGCCCCCTTCTCTGGAAACACCATATATTTT.

Concerning this clone itself: Other DNA variants within this sample encode the same CDR3. The chain couples TRBV18 to TRBJ1-5; 9 nucleotides agree with TRBD1. With V trimmed by 6 bases and J by 4 bases, 4 bases remained unmatched. This CDR3 has 14 amino acids. In germline, CDR1 is KGHSH, CDR2 LQKENI. The CDR3 DNA follows: TGTGCCAGCTCGTTGGGACAGGGAAATCAGCCCCAGCATTTT. It is translated as CASSLGQGNQPQHF.

V and J are TRBV27 and TRBJ1-5, with 7 positions matching TRBD1. Germline V gene lookup returns CDR1 MNHEY and CDR2 SMNVEV (reference sequence). The V segment lost 3 bases and the J segment 0 bases; nucleotides outside the gene matches: 2. The CDR3 has 15 residues. CDR3 coding DNA: TGTGCCAGCAGTTTTGAGGGGGCTAGCAATCAGCCCCAGCATTTT. Translation gives CASSFEGASNQPQHF.

This chain connects TRBV5-1 to TRBJ1-4, with D hard to call. Germline V gives CDR1 SGHRS, CDR2 YFSETQ. This CDR3 spans 15 amino acids. The V and J ends lost 0 bases and 4 bases respectively, with 10 bases between them. DNA of the CDR3: TGCGCCAGCAGCTTGGCGCCGGGATATAATGAAAAACTGTTTTTT. It specifies CASSLAPGYNEKLFF.

This chain uses TRBV5-4 with TRBJ1-2; 7 bases are a match to TRBD1. Trimming removed 0 bases from V and 2 bases from J; junction bases left unmatched: 1. The germline CDR1 and CDR2 sequences are SGHNT and YYREEE (reference sequence). CDR3 length: 14 amino acids. The DNA for the CDR3 is TGTGCCAGCAGCTTGGCGGGACAGAACTATGGCTACACCTTC. Translating it yields CASSLAGQNYGYTF.

The rearrangement uses TRBV6-5 and TRBJ2-1; 7 bases agree with TRBD2. V lost 11 bases and J lost 7; bases outside the gene matches: 11. CDR3 length: 13 amino acids. CDR1 MNHEY and CDR2 SVGAGI come from the germline V gene. CDR3 in DNA: TGTGCCGGCGGGGGATACTACCCAAATGAGCAGTTCTTC. Protein product: CAGGGYYPNEQFF.

The chain is built from TRBV6-2 or TRBV6-3 and TRBJ2-7; the D gene is possibly TRBD1 (5 bases). The CDR3 is made up of 13 amino acids. V was trimmed by 3 bases and J by 6 bases, leaving 12 bases between them. Per germline, CDR1 MNHEY and CDR2 SVGEGT. In DNA, the CDR3 is TGTGCCAGCAGTTATGCTAGAAGGGGCGAGCAGTACTTC. Its protein is CASSYARRGEQYF.

This rearrangement joins TRBV4-2 to TRBJ2-2; 9 bases line up with TRBD2. Losses at the gene ends were 4 bases for V and 3 bases for J; bases not matched to a gene: 9. The germline gives CDR1 LGHNA, CDR2 YNFKEQ. This CDR3 is built from 17 residues. CDR3 bases: TGTGCCAGCAGCCCGAGGTTAGCGGGAGTAGACACCGGGGAGCTGTTTTTT. It is translated as CASSPRLAGVDTGELFF.

The DNA for the CDR3 is TGTGCCAGCAGCTCCTTGTTGAACACTGAAGCTTTCTTT. Translating gives CASSSLLNTEAFF. The V gene is TRBV5-4, the J gene TRBJ1-1; D is undetermined. Germline V gene data show CDR1 as SGHNT and CDR2 as YYREEE (reference sequence). V was cut by 3 bases and J by 0 bases, with 6 bases left in between. The length of the CDR3 is 13 residues.

The V and J genes are TRBV30 and TRBJ2-1, with 7 bases that match TRBD2. V lost 0 bases, J lost 2 bases, and 4 bases stayed unmatched. From germline, CDR1 is GTSNPN and CDR2 SVGIG (reference sequence). This CDR3 has 15 residues. CDR3 sequence (DNA): TGTGCCTGGAGTGTCGGTAGCGGGCCCTACAATGAGCAGTTCTTC. Amino acid sequence: CAWSVGSGPYNEQFF.

The chain uses TRBV27 and TRBJ2-7; 12 bases fit TRBD2. This CDR3 has 15 amino acids. Germline V gene sequence: CDR1 MNHEY, CDR2 SMNVEV (reference sequence). V shed 6 bases and J 4 bases; nucleotides not matched to a gene: 7. CDR3 loop: CASRYRLAGEYEQYF. CDR3 in DNA: TGTGCCAGCAGATACCGACTAGCGGGAGAATACGAGCAGTACTTC.

The V and J genes are TRBV5-1 and TRBJ2-1; 7 bases map to TRBD2. CDR3 size: 16 residues. V lost 4 bases, J lost 3 bases, and 10 bases stayed unmatched. Germline CDR1 reads SGHRS; CDR2 reads YFSETQ. In DNA, the CDR3 is TGCGCCAGCAGCCTTAATGGCGGGAGTGACTACAATGAGCAGTTCTTC. As protein: CASSLNGGSDYNEQFF.